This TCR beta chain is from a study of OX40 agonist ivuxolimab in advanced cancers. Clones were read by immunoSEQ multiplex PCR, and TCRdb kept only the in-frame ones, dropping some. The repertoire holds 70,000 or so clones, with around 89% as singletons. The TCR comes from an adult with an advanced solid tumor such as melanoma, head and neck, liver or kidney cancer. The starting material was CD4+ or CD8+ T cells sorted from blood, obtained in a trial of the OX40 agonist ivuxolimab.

CDR3 coding DNA: TGCGCCAGCAGCCAAGATTTCCTAGCGGCTGCGAACACCGGGGAGCTGTTTTTT. As protein: CASSQDFLAAANTGELFF. The chain has TRBV4-3 and TRBJ2-2, with TRBD2 matching over 7 bases. Per germline, CDR1 LGHNA and CDR2 YSLEER. Germline trimming cut 0 bases from V and 0 bases from J; bases unmatched to any gene: 7. The CDR3 sequence is 18 residues long.